A single sample is the source of the 21 T cell receptor beta chains below, sequenced in a study of T cells in Graves' hyperthyroidism and ophthalmopathy (dated 2019 in TCRdb). The receptor library was made with multiplex PCR. For sequencing, an Illumina HiSeq 2000 was employed. Amplification of TCR beta CDR3 regions was carried out from RNA transcripts. The first round of RT-PCR for the TCR CDR3 was performed with the HTBI primer set and the Qiagen OneStep RT-PCR kit. TCRdb's own reprocessing of the public reads used fastp at Q25 and MiXCR and kept productive beta chains. Rows with one shared CDR3 protein collapse into an entry with the most common genes and DNA. The sample has a few hundred thousand distinct CDR3 sequences on record, less than 20% of them singletons. The ten largest clones take up 40% to 45% of the sample. Sequencing was carried out using blood. These receptors came from a man aged 18 to 29 with Graves' ophthalmopathy.

This clonotype was detected only a few times. The rearrangement links TRBV9 to TRBJ2-1, with D possibly matching TRBD1 (6 bases). The length of the CDR3 is 16 residues. V was pared by 0 bases and J by 0 bases, with 10 bases between. Germline values: CDR1 SGDLS, CDR2 YYNGEE. The CDR3 DNA reads as TGTGCCAGCAGCGTAGCAGTGGGGGCCTCCTACAATGAGCAGTTCTTC. Translating it yields CASSVAVGASYNEQFF.

This clonotype appeared many times. V and J are TRBV7-9 and TRBJ2-7; a possible D gene is TRBD2 (5 bases). The germline V and J ends were trimmed by 2 bases and 6 bases, with 11 bases remaining between them. Germline V gene lookup returns CDR1 SEHNR and CDR2 FQNEAQ (reference sequence). The CDR3 consists of 13 residues. The CDR3 sequence: CASSLSEDFEQYF. DNA for the CDR3: TGTGCCAGCAGCTTATCTGAGGACTTCGAGCAGTACTTC.

This chain connects TRBV5-1 to TRBJ2-3; 11 positions agree with TRBD2. The CDR3 totals 19 residues. CDR1 is SGHRS, CDR2 YFSETQ, per germline. V lost 3 bases and J lost 2; bases outside the gene matches: 14. The CDR3 protein is CASSSLPTSGGRDTDTQYF. The CDR3 nucleotides are TGCGCCAGCAGCTCACTTCCTACTAGCGGGGGCCGGGACACAGATACGCAGTATTTT.

This clonotype was observed at least ten times. The chain links TRBV2 to TRBJ2-5; 10 nucleotides line up with TRBD2. Germline V gives CDR1 SNHLY, CDR2 FYNNEI. The J segment lost 1 base and the V segment lost 8 bases, leaving 10 bases of the junction unmatched. This CDR3 spans 16 amino acids. The DNA for the CDR3 is TGTGCCAGCGAAGTCGGAATAGCGGGGGGCCAAGAGACCCAGTACTTC. This codes for CASEVGIAGGQETQYF.

The gene calls are TRBV5-1 and TRBJ2-2; 8 nucleotides align to TRBD1. V shed 7 bases, J shed 8 bases, and the junction held 4 bases outside the gene matches. This CDR3 has 12 amino acids. CDR1 and CDR2 (germline): SGHRS, YFSETQ. The CDR3 protein is CASSRDRGELFF. CDR3 nucleotide sequence: TGCGCCAGCTCCCGGGACAGGGGGGAGCTGTTTTTT.

Only a few counts were recorded for this clonotype. This sequence joins TRBV18 and TRBJ1-5; 8 bases are shared with TRBD1. The CDR3 contains 15 residues. The ends lost 6 bases at V and 5 bases at J; junction bases unmatched: 9. CDR1 and CDR2 from the germline V gene are KGHSH and LQKENI. CDR3 amino acids: CASSPDRVGDQPQHF. The CDR3 coding sequence is TGTGCCAGCTCGCCGGACAGGGTCGGGGATCAGCCCCAGCATTTT.

Worth noting for this clonotype: A much larger clonotype is one base distant, so this may be a read error. The rearrangement uses TRBV7-3 and TRBJ2-1; 11 bases align to TRBD1. The CDR3 is made up of 14 amino acids. CDR1 is SGHTA, CDR2 FQGTGA, per germline. The DNA for the CDR3 is TGTGCCAGCAGCTCCCCGGGACAGGGGGATGAGCGGTTCTTC. Protein sequence: CASSSPGQGDERFF. Based on the CDR3 plus reference TRBV7-3 and TRBJ2-1, the full variable domain is GAGVSQTPSNKVTEKGKYVELRCDPISGHTALYWYRQSLGQGPEFLIYFQGTGAADDSGLPNDRFFAVRPEGSVSTLKIQRTERGDSAVYLCASSSPGQGDERFFGPGTRLTVL.

The chain employs TRBV13 and TRBJ1-2, with 7 positions matching TRBD1. From germline, CDR1 is PRHDT and CDR2 FYEKMQ (reference sequence). The CDR3 covers 14 residues. V lost 5 bases and J lost 4; bases outside the gene matches: 7. The CDR3 sequence: CASSDWGQSYGYTF. For the CDR3, the DNA is TGTGCCAGCAGCGATTGGGGACAGAGCTATGGCTACACCTTC.

This clonotype was recorded at least ten times. The chain links TRBV10-3 to TRBJ2-3; 7 nucleotides match TRBD1. CDR1 and CDR2 (germline): ENHRY, SYGVKD. The CDR3 consists of 14 residues. Losses at the gene ends were 6 bases for V and 3 bases for J; bases not matched to a gene: 6. Here the CDR3 reads CAISTGAGTDTQYF. The CDR3, as DNA: TGTGCCATCAGCACAGGGGCAGGGACAGATACGCAGTATTTT.

This clonotype was found a few times. The chain links TRBV5-6 to TRBJ2-3; D remains ambiguous. The CDR3 is 16 amino acids. V lost 1 base, J lost 6 bases, and 18 bases lay in between. Germline V gene data show CDR1 as SGHDT and CDR2 as YYEEEE. CDR3 nucleotides: TGTGCCAGCAGCTTGAAAGTGGTTGCGGACCAGGATACGCAGTATTTT. It is translated as CASSLKVVADQDTQYF.

This clonotype was seen ten or more times. The V gene is TRBV20-1, the J gene TRBJ1-1; TRBD1 agrees at 9 bases. Trimming cost V 4 bases and J 4 bases; bases outside gene matches: 4. Germline CDR1 is DFQATT and CDR2 is SNEGSKA (reference sequence). This CDR3 contains 13 residues. The CDR3 loop reads CSANRGRTTEAFF. CDR3 nucleotide sequence: TGCAGTGCTAACAGGGGGCGCACCACTGAAGCTTTCTTT.

This clonotype was found many times. CDR3 bases: TGTGCCAGCAGCCAAGTATCCAAAGGGGGGGCCGGGGAGCTGTTTTTT. It translates to CASSQVSKGGAGELFF. V gene TRBV3-1 combines with J gene TRBJ2-2; a possible D gene is TRBD2 (7 bases). CDR3 length equals 16 residues. V was pared by 1 base and J by 6 bases, with 15 bases between. Germline loops: CDR1 LGHDT, CDR2 YNNKEL (reference sequence).

Ten or more counts support this clonotype. The V gene is TRBV6-2 or TRBV6-3, the J gene TRBJ2-1, with D perhaps matching TRBD1 (6 bases). Per the germline V gene, CDR1 is MNHEY and CDR2 is SVGEGT. The CDR3 runs 12 residues. V was cut by 5 bases and J by 10 bases, with 12 bases left in between. The DNA of the CDR3 is TGTGCCAGCAGTCAGGGGCCAGGGGAGCAGTTCTTC. Translating it yields CASSQGPGEQFF.

In its sample, this clonotype was seen many times. The V and J genes are TRBV6-1 and TRBJ1-2; D call uncertain. This CDR3 is built from 15 residues. Deletions cut 1 base from V and 6 bases from J, with 15 bases between. Germline-derived CDR1 and CDR2 are MNHNS and SASEGT. The CDR3 nucleotides are TGTGCCAGCAGTGAAGACGGGTCCTCTGGGGATGGCTACACCTTC. Translating gives CASSEDGSSGDGYTF.

This clonotype showed up many times. The rearrangement joins TRBV20-1 to TRBJ2-5; D is perhaps TRBD1 (5 bases). V lost 6 bases and J 5 bases, leaving 19 bases between the germline ends. Germline V lookup: CDR1 DFQATT, CDR2 SNEGSKA (reference sequence). The CDR3 is made up of 14 amino acids. This CDR3 is CSAPPPTVTETQYF. CDR3 nucleotide sequence: TGCAGTGCCCCCCCCCCGACAGTAACGGAGACCCAGTACTTC.

This chain links TRBV20-1 with TRBJ2-2, with 12 bases matching TRBD2. Germline V CDR1 and CDR2: DFQATT, SNEGSKA (reference sequence). The CDR3 totals 17 residues. Trimming removed 0 bases from V and 8 bases from J; junction bases left unmatched: 10. CDR3 DNA sequence: TGCAGTGCTAGAGATCCCACTAGCGGGGGGTATAGGGGGGAGCTGTTTTTT. Amino acid sequence: CSARDPTSGGYRGELFF.

This clonotype has a count of ten or more. The chain carries TRBV3-1 and TRBJ1-1, with no clear D. Trimming took off 0 bases at V and 1 base at J, with 6 bases between the two ends. Per the germline V gene, CDR1 is LGHDT and CDR2 is YNNKEL (reference sequence). There are 14 residues in the CDR3. CDR3 sequence reads: CASSQEVGNTEAFF. The CDR3 nucleotides are TGTGCCAGCAGCCAAGAGGTTGGGAACACTGAAGCTTTCTTT. Full variable domain (outside the CDR3, taken from reference TRBV3-1 and TRBJ1-1): DTAVSQTPKYLVTQMGNDKSIKCEQNLGHDTMYWYKQDSKKFLKIMFSYNNKELIINETVPNRFSPKSPDKAHLNLHINSLELGDSAVYFCASSQEVGNTEAFFGQGTRLTVV.

This clonotype was counted only a few times. The chain uses TRBV2 and TRBJ2-2, with 7 bases identical to TRBD2. This CDR3 region has 14 residues. CDR1 is SNHLY and CDR2 is FYNNEI in the germline V gene. Trimming cost V 6 bases and J 3 bases; bases outside gene matches: 4. DNA of the CDR3: TGTGCCAGCAGATCAAGCGGGGACACCGGGGAGCTGTTTTTT. Translating gives CASRSSGDTGELFF.

This clonotype was found many times. The CDR3 DNA follows: TGTGCCAGCAGCTCAAGCCCGACAGGGGGCGACGAGCAGTACTTC. This codes for CASSSSPTGGDEQYF. This rearrangement joins TRBV7-9 to TRBJ2-7; 10 bases are a match to TRBD1. With V trimmed by 4 bases and J by 5 bases, 8 bases remained unmatched. This CDR3 has 15 amino acids. Germline-derived CDR1 and CDR2 are SEHNR and FQNEAQ (reference sequence).

In its sample, this clonotype was seen many times. This chain joins TRBV6-1 and TRBJ1-1, with a tentative D call TRBD1 (5 bases). CDR1 is MNHNS, CDR2 SASEGT, per germline. This CDR3 is built from 17 residues. V shed 7 bases and J shed 0 bases, with 21 bases lying between them. The CDR3 protein is CASNPQEARGVNTEAFF. The CDR3 nucleotides are TGTGCCAGCAACCCTCAGGAAGCTCGGGGGGTGAACACTGAAGCTTTCTTT.

This clonotype showed up many times. The rearrangement links TRBV6-1 to TRBJ1-1; a weak D match, TRBD1 (5 bases). From germline, CDR1 is MNHNS and CDR2 SASEGT. The CDR3 covers 12 residues. Trimming removed 5 bases from V and 8 bases from J, with 12 bases in between. This CDR3 reads CASSLGRTEAFF. Written as DNA, the CDR3 is TGTGCCAGCAGTCTAGGGAGGACAGAAGCTTTCTTT.